Following are 26 T cell receptor beta chains from one sample sequenced in a study of cytomegalovirus exposure and HLA in healthy donors. PCR involved 60 Vbeta and 13 Jbeta primers. TCRdb's copy holds only in-frame clones and misses some; the assay was immunoSEQ multiplex PCR. Of some 200,000 clones in the sample, around 77% are singletons; the top ten hold 2.9%. What was sequenced was PBMCs. The source is a woman under 40 in good health and CMV-seronegative.

The genes are TRBV27 and TRBJ1-1; no firm D call. CDR3 length: 14 amino acids. The V and J ends lost 3 bases and 2 bases respectively, with 10 bases between them. Germline CDR1 reads MNHEY; CDR2 reads SMNVEV (reference sequence). In DNA, the CDR3 is TGTGCCAGCAGTTTCCGGGGTCCTAACACTGAAGCTTTCTTT. Translating it yields CASSFRGPNTEAFF.

The chain has TRBV9 and TRBJ2-1; D remains ambiguous. The germline CDR1 and CDR2 sequences are SGDLS and YYNGEE. CDR3 length: 13 residues. V was shortened by 0 bases and J by 10 bases, with 11 bases between the two germline ends. The CDR3 DNA is TGTGCCAGCAGCGTAGGTCAGACACCCGAGCAGTTCTTC. It encodes CASSVGQTPEQFF.

V is TRBV19 and J is TRBJ1-2; D is unresolved. Germline V gene data show CDR1 as LNHDA and CDR2 as SQIVND (reference sequence). Trimming shortened V by 8 bases and J by 0 bases, and 10 bases separated the two germline ends. CDR3 length equals 13 residues. The CDR3, as DNA: TGTGCCAGTGCCGCGGGAGCTAACTATGGCTACACCTTC. Its translation is CASAAGANYGYTF.

The sample holds one count of this clone. The chain uses TRBV7-3 and TRBJ2-5; D might be TRBD2 (7 bases). This CDR3 contains 13 residues. Germline CDR1 reads SGHTA; CDR2 reads FQGTGA. V was pared by 3 bases and J by 5 bases, with 10 bases between. The DNA of the CDR3 is TGTGCCAGCAGCTTCGGGGGGCAGGAGACCCAGTACTTC. Translating it yields CASSFGGQETQYF. Looking up the rest from reference TRBV7-3 and TRBJ2-5 gives the full variable domain: GAGVSQTPSNKVTEKGKYVELRCDPISGHTALYWYRQSLGQGPEFLIYFQGTGAADDSGLPNDRFFAVRPEGSVSTLKIQRTERGDSAVYLCASSFGGQETQYFGPGTRLLVL.

V and J are TRBV5-6 and TRBJ2-3; 11 bases line up with TRBD2. The CDR3 length is 15 residues. The germline CDR1 and CDR2 sequences are SGHDT and YYEEEE. J gave up 3 bases and V 0 bases, and 0 bases lay outside the gene matches. The CDR3 loop reads CASSLGTSGTDTQYF. As DNA, the CDR3 is TGTGCCAGCAGCTTGGGGACTAGCGGGACAGATACGCAGTATTTT.

V and J are TRBV9 and TRBJ1-5; D uncertain. Looked up from germline, CDR1 is SGDLS and CDR2 is YYNGEE. V was trimmed by 0 bases and J by 0 bases, leaving 7 bases between them. This CDR3 has 15 amino acids. CDR3: CASSVVPGSNQPQHF. CDR3 DNA: TGTGCCAGCAGCGTAGTTCCGGGTAGCAATCAGCCCCAGCATTTT.

Of note for this clone: The same CDR3 is also encoded by other DNA sequences in this sample. This chain uses TRBV11-3 with TRBJ2-5; D remains unclear. There are 13 residues in the CDR3. Germline V gene data show CDR1 as SGHNT and CDR2 as YENEEA. V lost 1 base, J lost 1 base, and 4 bases lay in between. The CDR3 DNA reads as TGTGCCAGCAGCTTAGGGGCCCAAGAGACCCAGTACTTC. Protein product: CASSLGAQETQYF.

CDR3 sequence reads: CASSLEGGRGIYF. The CDR3 DNA reads as TGTGCCAGCAGCTTAGAAGGGGGACGGGGCATATATTTT. The chain recombines TRBV7-9 with TRBJ1-3; tentatively, D is TRBD1 (6 bases). The CDR3 is 13 residues long. From germline, CDR1 is SEHNR and CDR2 FQNEAQ (reference sequence). V was shortened by 1 base and J by 12 bases, with 13 bases between the two germline ends.

The J gene is TRBJ2-2, the V gene TRBV5-1; D is unresolved. Germline V CDR1 and CDR2: SGHRS, YFSETQ. The CDR3 totals 13 residues. Trimming removed 3 bases from V and 2 bases from J, with 5 bases in between. CDR3 region: CASSWSNTGELFF. The CDR3 DNA is TGCGCCAGCAGCTGGAGCAACACCGGGGAGCTGTTTTTT.

Concerning this clone: The same CDR3 arises from other DNA sequences in this sample as well. The chain couples TRBV5-1 to TRBJ1-2; no clear D gene. V was trimmed by 3 bases and J by 1 base, leaving 7 bases between them. Germline assignment: CDR1 SGHRS and CDR2 YFSETQ. The CDR3 has 13 residues. DNA for the CDR3: TGCGCCAGCAGCTCGGGAGGTAACTATGGCTACACCTTC. It is translated as CASSSGGNYGYTF.

The chain combines TRBV30 with TRBJ2-1; 9 bases agree with TRBD2. V was clipped by 3 bases and J by 6 bases; unmatched bases: 12. CDR3 size: 16 residues. Germline V gene data show CDR1 as GTSNPN and CDR2 as SVGIG (reference sequence). CDR3: CAWRARPGLAGNEQFF. CDR3 sequence (DNA): TGTGCCTGGAGGGCAAGACCGGGACTAGCCGGCAATGAGCAGTTCTTC.

The chain recombines TRBV4-1 with TRBJ2-5, with TRBD2 identical over 9 bases. Germline lookup yields CDR1 MGHRA and CDR2 YSYEKL. The CDR3 contains 16 residues. The junction had 6 bases not matched to a gene; V was cut back by 3 bases and J by 1 base. In nucleotides, the CDR3 is TGCGCCAGCAGCCATTTAGCGGGAGAGGTCCAAGAGACCCAGTACTTC. It is translated as CASSHLAGEVQETQYF.

A single count supports this clone. V and J are TRBV28 and TRBJ1-1, with D unresolved. Germline V lookup: CDR1 MDHEN, CDR2 SYDVKM. Trimming took 4 bases from V and 2 from J, leaving 14 bases between them. This CDR3 is built from 15 residues. The DNA of the CDR3 is TGTGCCAGCAGTTCCGCTAGCGCCTTAAACACTGAAGCTTTCTTT. Its translation: CASSSASALNTEAFF.

This chain links TRBV7-9 with TRBJ2-3, with 10 bases lining up with TRBD1. V gave up 5 bases and J gave up 0 bases; unmatched junction bases: 5. Germline-derived CDR1 and CDR2 are SEHNR and FQNEAQ (reference sequence). The CDR3 is made up of 16 amino acids. The CDR3 DNA reads as TGTGCCAGCAGCCCGCGGACAGGGGGGAGCACAGATACGCAGTATTTT. Its translation is CASSPRTGGSTDTQYF.

The V and J genes are TRBV9 and TRBJ2-7; D remains unclear. Looked up from germline, CDR1 is SGDLS and CDR2 is YYNGEE. The CDR3 consists of 14 residues. With 0 bases removed from V and 2 bases from J, the gap between germline ends came to 9 bases. CDR3 DNA sequence: TGTGCCAGCAGCGTAGACCCCAGGACCTACGAGCAGTACTTC. This sequence encodes CASSVDPRTYEQYF.

The CDR3 loop reads CASSSRPGTGTLIAKNIQYF. Here the CDR3 DNA reads TGTGCCAGTAGTAGTAGACCGGGCACGGGAACCCTTATAGCCAAAAACATTCAGTACTTC. This chain uses TRBV19 with TRBJ2-4; a possible D gene is TRBD2 (5 bases). The CDR3 runs 20 residues. V was clipped by 4 bases and J by 0 bases, with 25 bases between them. The germline CDR1 and CDR2 sequences are LNHDA and SQIVND (reference sequence). The full variable domain, in which reference TRBV19 and TRBJ2-4 provide the parts outside the CDR3, is DGGITQSPKYLFRKEGQNVTLSCEQNLNHDAMYWYRQDPGQGLRLIYYSQIVNDFQKGDIAEGYSVSREKKESFPLTVTSAQKNPTAFYLCASSSRPGTGTLIAKNIQYFGAGTRLSVL.

This chain uses TRBV7-9 with TRBJ2-7; 12 bases map to TRBD2. The CDR3 extends over 19 amino acids. Looked up from germline, CDR1 is SEHNR and CDR2 is FQNEAQ (reference sequence). V shed 5 bases and J 0 bases; nucleotides not matched to a gene: 14. This CDR3 is CASSGWTSGEGEFSYEQYF. The CDR3, as DNA: TGTGCCAGCAGCGGGTGGACTAGCGGGGAGGGTGAGTTCTCCTACGAGCAGTACTTC. Combining the CDR3 with reference TRBV7-9 and TRBJ2-7 gives the whole variable domain DTGVSQNPRHKITKRGQNVTFRCDPISEHNRLYWYRQTLGQGPEFLTYFQNEAQLEKSRLLSDRFSAERPKGSFSTLEIQRTEQGDSAMYLCASSGWTSGEGEFSYEQYFGPGTRLTVT.

The genes are TRBV27 and TRBJ1-5; weak D call: TRBD1 (6 bases). This CDR3 contains 16 residues. The V and J ends lost 3 bases and 2 bases respectively, with 14 bases between them. From germline, CDR1 is MNHEY and CDR2 SMNVEV (reference sequence). The CDR3 is CASSFGRGDGNQPQHF. Written as DNA, the CDR3 is TGTGCCAGCAGTTTCGGGAGGGGGGACGGCAATCAGCCCCAGCATTTT.

The chain uses TRBV10-3 and TRBJ2-7; 7 nucleotides align to TRBD1. The CDR3 consists of 14 residues. Germline CDR1 ENHRY, CDR2 SYGVKD. V lost 4 bases to trimming and J lost 5 bases; unmatched junction nucleotides: 8. Here the CDR3 reads CAISAPGQLHEQYF. CDR3 nucleotides: TGTGCCATCAGTGCCCCGGGACAGCTCCACGAGCAGTACTTC.

The rearrangement uses TRBV2 and TRBJ2-3; 7 bases match TRBD1. Germline CDR1 is SNHLY and CDR2 is FYNNEI. V lost 7 bases and J lost 3; bases outside the gene matches: 10. The CDR3 is made up of 15 amino acids. In DNA form, the CDR3 reads TGTGCCAGCAAAAGGGGGCACATGTCGACAGATACGCAGTATTTT. Translated, it gives CASKRGHMSTDTQYF.

The chain couples TRBV30 to TRBJ2-3; D possibly corresponds to TRBD2 (5 bases). The CDR3 extends over 14 amino acids. V lost 1 base and J lost 7, with 15 bases in between. Germline V gene lookup returns CDR1 GTSNPN and CDR2 SVGIG (reference sequence). In DNA, the CDR3 is TGTGCCTGGAGTGGGGGAGCTTTGGTGTATACGCAGTATTTT. This translates into CAWSGGALVYTQYF.

V gene TRBV5-1 combines with J gene TRBJ1-4, with TRBD1 matching over 9 bases. Germline CDR1 reads SGHRS; CDR2 reads YFSETQ. This CDR3 is 14 amino acids long. J gave up 6 bases and V 2 bases, and 2 bases lay outside the gene matches. CDR3 sequence reads: CASSLRDRDEKLFF. In DNA form, the CDR3 reads TGCGCCAGCAGCTTAAGGGACAGGGATGAAAAACTGTTTTTT.

This clone was picked up one time. The J gene is TRBJ2-1, the V gene TRBV7-2; possibly TRBD2 for D (6 bases). Germline V lookup: CDR1 SGHTA, CDR2 FQGNSA. Trimming stripped 4 bases from V and 3 bases from J, with 19 bases between. There are 17 residues in the CDR3. CDR3 bases: TGTGCCAGCAGCTCTCAGGGAACGGGCGGGGTCTACAATGAGCAGTTCTTC. It specifies CASSSQGTGGVYNEQFF.

This clone was counted a few times. J is TRBJ2-3 and V is TRBV6-6; 9 nucleotides match TRBD2. The germline V gene encodes CDR1 MNHNY and CDR2 SVGAGI (reference sequence). The CDR3 has 15 residues. Trimming removed 4 bases from V and 6 bases from J; junction bases left unmatched: 8. DNA of the CDR3: TGTGCCAGCAGTTTAAGAGCGGGGGGCGGGGATACGCAGTATTTT. Its protein is CASSLRAGGGDTQYF.

This chain links TRBV30 with TRBJ2-1; 8 nucleotides align to TRBD2. V dropped 3 bases and J dropped 0; count of bases not matched to a gene: 7. CDR1 and CDR2 (germline): GTSNPN, SVGIG (reference sequence). The CDR3 extends over 16 amino acids. The CDR3 here is CAWRPRGGTSYNEQFF. The CDR3, as DNA: TGTGCCTGGAGGCCCCGGGGGGGGACCTCCTACAATGAGCAGTTCTTC.

A note on this clone: Because the CDR3's place on the DNA is in doubt, the DNA is left out and the CDR3 is given as listed by TCRdb. The V call is TRBV21-1, the J call TRBJ2-6; TRBD1 is the table's D call and was not checked against the DNA. TRBV21-1 is a known pseudogene. The CDR3 totals 19 residues, both ends included. CDR3 in amino acids: CASSKVGAGSTSGANVLTF.